The rows below give T cell receptor beta chains drawn from one sample of a study of chemoradiotherapy in HPV16-positive cancers. Assay: immunoSEQ multiplex PCR; the TCRdb copy retains only in-frame clones and omits some. The top ten clones hold roughly 9.6% of a sample with about 1,900 clones, roughly 90% of them seen once. The specimen was tumor tissue, collected from a patient who underwent chemoradiotherapy. The receptors shown here come from a human donor with HPV-associated anogenital cancer. CDR3s include the opening cysteine and the closing phenylalanine or tryptophan. Fields, in order: CDR3 protein, J gene, V gene.

CDR3aa: CASSYWGGHTDTQYF
j_gene: TRBJ2-3
v_gene: TRBV6-6

CDR3aa: CASSESQATDTQYF
j_gene: TRBJ2-3
v_gene: TRBV6-4

CDR3aa: CATDGGMETQYF
j_gene: TRBJ2-5
v_gene: TRBV19

CDR3aa: CASSPSTGDHQPQHF
j_gene: TRBJ1-5
v_gene: TRBV4-3

CDR3aa: CASSIRTVASGYTF
j_gene: TRBJ1-2
v_gene: TRBV19

CDR3aa: CASSPVSSSYNEQFF
j_gene: TRBJ2-1
v_gene: TRBV5-1

CDR3aa: CASSLAGGGETQYF
j_gene: TRBJ2-5
v_gene: TRBV11-2

CDR3aa: CASSQDGGGDRETQYF
j_gene: TRBJ2-5
v_gene: TRBV4-3

CDR3aa: CASSSLTGVMTEAFF
j_gene: TRBJ1-1
v_gene: TRBV6-1

CDR3aa: CASSLGPGQAYEQYF
j_gene: TRBJ2-7
v_gene: TRBV7-2

CDR3aa: CASSLDIWGLVTDTQYF
j_gene: TRBJ2-3
v_gene: TRBV5-5

CDR3aa: CASSRWVRGNTIYF
j_gene: TRBJ1-3
v_gene: TRBV5-6

CDR3aa: CASSLVAVTGGTGELFF
j_gene: TRBJ2-2
v_gene: TRBV7-8

CDR3aa: CASTRQPKTGNTIYF
j_gene: TRBJ1-3
v_gene: TRBV6-5

CDR3aa: CASSKAFVTGELFF
j_gene: TRBJ2-2
v_gene: TRBV11-3

CDR3aa: CASSGGAKETQYF
j_gene: TRBJ2-5
v_gene: TRBV9

CDR3aa: CASSQEQGHYEQYF
j_gene: TRBJ2-7
v_gene: TRBV4-3

CDR3aa: CASSMTALGTEAFF
j_gene: TRBJ1-1
v_gene: TRBV19

CDR3aa: CASSPLTGPQHF
j_gene: TRBJ1-5
v_gene: TRBV19

CDR3aa: CASSQATAEQYF
j_gene: TRBJ2-7
v_gene: TRBV7-8

CDR3aa: CASSRGGRDYTF
j_gene: TRBJ1-2
v_gene: TRBV27

CDR3aa: CASSLSTLSEQYF
j_gene: TRBJ2-7
v_gene: TRBV11-2

CDR3aa: CASSQDLPGQLYGYTF
j_gene: TRBJ1-2
v_gene: TRBV4-3

CDR3aa: CASSKRRTGVTEAFF
j_gene: TRBJ1-1
v_gene: TRBV5-6

CDR3aa: CAISEITGRPNYGYTF
j_gene: TRBJ1-2
v_gene: TRBV10-3

CDR3aa: CASTLDRGISYEQYF
j_gene: TRBJ2-7
v_gene: TRBV2

CDR3aa: CSVVGSREKLFF
j_gene: TRBJ1-4
v_gene: TRBV29-1

CDR3aa: CASRPLGGKGGYEQYF
j_gene: TRBJ2-7
v_gene: TRBV27

CDR3aa: CASSMTGSGQKLFF
j_gene: TRBJ1-4
v_gene: TRBV28

CDR3aa: CASSQDSSKGREKLFF
j_gene: TRBJ1-4
v_gene: TRBV4-3

CDR3aa: CASGLTINMGQNTEAFF
j_gene: TRBJ1-1
v_gene: TRBV12-5

CDR3aa: CASSGLAGAQGEQYF
j_gene: TRBJ2-7
v_gene: TRBV7-9

CDR3aa: CASSYSRGGTGELFF
j_gene: TRBJ2-2
v_gene: TRBV6-6

CDR3aa: CASIRQREKNTEAFF
j_gene: TRBJ1-1
v_gene: TRBV10-1

CDR3aa: CASSGQGSYNSPLHF
j_gene: TRBJ1-6
v_gene: TRBV7-6

CDR3aa: CASSLALGLHSGNTIYF
j_gene: TRBJ1-3
v_gene: TRBV7-6

CDR3aa: CASKTSGTGVQPQHF
j_gene: TRBJ1-5
v_gene: TRBV19

CDR3aa: CASSYVVSGANVLTF
j_gene: TRBJ2-6
v_gene: TRBV5-6

CDR3aa: CASIPSGGNTEAFF
j_gene: TRBJ1-1
v_gene: TRBV28

CDR3aa: CASSFCILTQSRANVLTF
j_gene: TRBJ2-6
v_gene: TRBV28

CDR3aa: CASRNRGFPDTQYF
j_gene: TRBJ2-3
v_gene: TRBV6-6

CDR3aa: CASSGTTDTQYF
j_gene: TRBJ2-3
v_gene: TRBV5-1

CDR3aa: CASSSRTGRSTDTQYF
j_gene: TRBJ2-3
v_gene: TRBV14

CDR3aa: CASSQLTAGNNEQFF
j_gene: TRBJ2-1
v_gene: TRBV14

CDR3aa: CASSVDSGHYTEAFF
j_gene: TRBJ1-1
v_gene: TRBV9

CDR3aa: CASSTGGSTDTQYF
j_gene: TRBJ2-3
v_gene: TRBV19